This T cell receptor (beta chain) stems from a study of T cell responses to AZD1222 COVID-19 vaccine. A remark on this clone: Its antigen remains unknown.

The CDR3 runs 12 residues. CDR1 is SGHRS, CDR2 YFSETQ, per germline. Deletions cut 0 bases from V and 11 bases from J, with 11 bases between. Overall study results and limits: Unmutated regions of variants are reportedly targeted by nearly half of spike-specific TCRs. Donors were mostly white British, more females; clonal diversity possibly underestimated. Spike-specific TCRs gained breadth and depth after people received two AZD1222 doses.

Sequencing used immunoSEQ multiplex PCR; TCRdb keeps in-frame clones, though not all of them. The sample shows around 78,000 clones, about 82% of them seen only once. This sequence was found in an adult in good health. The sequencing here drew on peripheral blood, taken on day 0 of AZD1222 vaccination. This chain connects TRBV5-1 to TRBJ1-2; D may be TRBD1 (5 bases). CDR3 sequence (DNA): TGCGCCAGCAGCTTGGAGTCCAGGGTGTACACCTTC. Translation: CASSLESRVYTF.